These 18 T cell receptor beta chains originate from one sample sequenced in a study of monozygotic twins with inflammatory bowel disease. TCRdb reprocessed the 5' RACE reads and reports one entry per CDR3 protein, with no DNA. This table holds approximately 120,000 distinct CDR3 sequences. Source material: blood. All receptors derive from a human donor with ulcerative colitis or Crohn's disease, or a healthy co-twin of an affected twin (not recorded which).

The chain links TRBV15 to TRBJ2-1; TCRdb designates TRBD2, a call that cannot be tested without DNA. The germline gives CDR1 LNHNV, CDR2 YYDKDF (reference sequence). This CDR3 is built from 19 residues. CDR3 residues: CATSRKGAGGPGKGNEQFF.

The J gene is TRBJ1-6, the V gene TRBV28; TCRdb indicates TRBD1, and absent DNA this call remains unverified. The CDR3 contains 16 residues. From germline, CDR1 is MDHEN and CDR2 SYDVKM. The CDR3 reads CASSSTPGGLGSPLHF.

V gene TRBV5-1 combines with J gene TRBJ2-7; TCRdb gives TRBD1 as the D gene, but with no DNA this cannot be confirmed. This CDR3 is built from 15 residues. Germline V gives CDR1 SGHRS, CDR2 YFSETQ. The CDR3 is CASSLGDRGLNEQYF.

The J gene is TRBJ2-5, the V gene TRBV20-1; as DNA is missing, the TRBD2 call by TCRdb cannot be tested. Germline lookup yields CDR1 DFQATT and CDR2 SNEGSKA (reference sequence). The CDR3 loop spans 15 amino acids. CDR3 protein: CSARFSGGYQETQYF.

This rearrangement joins TRBV5-4 to TRBJ2-7; with no DNA, the TCRdb D assignment of TRBD2 cannot be verified. The V gene's germline CDR1 is SGHNT and CDR2 YYREEE (reference sequence). The CDR3 consists of 14 residues. CDR3 loop: CASSRGRRPYEQYF.

The rearrangement joins TRBV11-1 to TRBJ2-7; TCRdb calls TRBD1, which cannot be checked without DNA. Germline CDR1 and CDR2: SGHAT and FQDESV (reference sequence). The length of the CDR3 is 21 residues. The chain's CDR3 is CASSPAATDRGPNQRFYEQYF.

The chain employs TRBV29-1 and TRBJ1-4. The CDR3 spans 14 residues. Germline V CDR1 and CDR2: SQVTM, ANQGSEA. The CDR3 is CSVEEGNGGGKLFF.

The genes are TRBV15 and TRBJ2-1. The CDR3 has 13 amino acids. Germline CDR1 LNHNV, CDR2 YYDKDF (reference sequence). The CDR3 loop reads CATSRDLKNEQFF.

The V and J genes are TRBV19 and TRBJ1-5. The CDR3 has 13 amino acids. Germline V gene lookup returns CDR1 LNHDA and CDR2 SQIVND (reference sequence). The CDR3: CASSIDPDQPQHF.

The chain joins TRBV5-1 to TRBJ1-1; checking the TCRdb D call of TRBD1 is not possible without DNA. Germline values: CDR1 SGHRS, CDR2 YFSETQ. The CDR3 runs to 14 residues. The CDR3 here is CASSPLARDTEAFF.

This rearrangement joins TRBV7-6 to TRBJ1-5; checking the TCRdb D call of TRBD1 is not possible without DNA. Germline CDR1 and CDR2: SGHVS and FNYEAQ. This CDR3 is 16 amino acids long. CDR3 protein: CASSLSRGEGNQPQHF.

The rearrangement uses TRBV4-3 and TRBJ2-2; the D call from TCRdb, TRBD1, cannot be confirmed without DNA. Per the germline V gene, CDR1 is LGHNA and CDR2 is YSLEER. The CDR3 runs to 17 residues. CDR3 amino acids: CASSQDHDRALPGELFF.

This chain connects TRBV20-1 to TRBJ2-1; TCRdb designates TRBD1, a call that cannot be tested without DNA. CDR1 and CDR2 (germline): DFQATT, SNEGSKA (reference sequence). CDR3 length equals 16 residues. CDR3: CSAPRQGAFPYNEQFF.

The chain has TRBV9 and TRBJ2-5; with no DNA, the TCRdb D assignment of TRBD2 cannot be verified. CDR3 length: 17 residues. CDR1 and CDR2 (germline): SGDLS, YYNGEE. The CDR3 reads CASSVQGSSGGEETQYF.

This rearrangement joins TRBV7-2 to TRBJ2-3. This CDR3 is 14 amino acids long. Germline assignment: CDR1 SGHTA and CDR2 FQGNSA. This chain's CDR3 is CASSLRLAADTQYF.

V gene TRBV7-2 combines with J gene TRBJ2-3. CDR1 is SGHTA, CDR2 FQGNSA, per germline. This CDR3 contains 13 residues. CDR3 sequence reads: CASSLTTYVTQYF.

The rearrangement links TRBV6-5 to TRBJ2-2; without DNA, the TCRdb call of TRBD2 cannot be checked. Germline values: CDR1 MNHEY, CDR2 SVGAGI. The CDR3 is made up of 14 amino acids. The CDR3 protein is CASSYRAYTGELFF.

The rearrangement joins TRBV9 to TRBJ1-2. The CDR3 sequence is 15 residues long. CDR1 and CDR2 from the germline V gene are SGDLS and YYNGEE. The CDR3 spells CASSVDSAGPNGYTF.